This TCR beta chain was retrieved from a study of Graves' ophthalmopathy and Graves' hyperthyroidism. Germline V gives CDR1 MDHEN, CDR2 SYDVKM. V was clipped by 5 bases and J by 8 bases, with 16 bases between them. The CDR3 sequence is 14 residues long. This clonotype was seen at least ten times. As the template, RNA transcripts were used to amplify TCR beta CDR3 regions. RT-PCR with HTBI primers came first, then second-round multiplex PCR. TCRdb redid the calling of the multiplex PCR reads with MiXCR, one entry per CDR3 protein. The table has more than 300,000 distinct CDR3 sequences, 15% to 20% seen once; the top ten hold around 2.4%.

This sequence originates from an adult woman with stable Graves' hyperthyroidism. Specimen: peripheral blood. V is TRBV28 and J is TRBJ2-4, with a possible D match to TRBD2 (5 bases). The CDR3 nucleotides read TGTGCCAGCAGTGTCACGGGGAACGACCACATTCAGTACTTC. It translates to CASSVTGNDHIQYF.